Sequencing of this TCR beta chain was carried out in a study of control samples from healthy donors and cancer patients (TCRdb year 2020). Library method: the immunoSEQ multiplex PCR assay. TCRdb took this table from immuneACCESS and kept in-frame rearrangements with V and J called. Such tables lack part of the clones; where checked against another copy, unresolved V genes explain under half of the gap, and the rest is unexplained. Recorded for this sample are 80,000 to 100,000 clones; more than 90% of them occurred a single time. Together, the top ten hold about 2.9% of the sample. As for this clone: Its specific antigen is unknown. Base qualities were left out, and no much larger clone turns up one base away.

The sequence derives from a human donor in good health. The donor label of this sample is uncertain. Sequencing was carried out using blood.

The nucleotide sequence reads TGCGCCTACATAAGCGTTAACGGGGCGACCTACGAGCAGTACTTC. This is translated as CAYISVNGATYEQYF. The rearranged segments are TRBV23-1 and TRBJ2-7, with the D call perhaps TRBD1 or TRBD2, as 5 bases match in each case. TRBV23-1 is placed among ORFs of uncertain function. V gives up 11 bases and J gives up 2 bases, and the segment between their germline ends measures 22 bases. Reading from cysteine to phenylalanine, the CDR3 counts 15 amino acids. Only the CDR3 DNA stays, 45 bases, in frame from base 1.